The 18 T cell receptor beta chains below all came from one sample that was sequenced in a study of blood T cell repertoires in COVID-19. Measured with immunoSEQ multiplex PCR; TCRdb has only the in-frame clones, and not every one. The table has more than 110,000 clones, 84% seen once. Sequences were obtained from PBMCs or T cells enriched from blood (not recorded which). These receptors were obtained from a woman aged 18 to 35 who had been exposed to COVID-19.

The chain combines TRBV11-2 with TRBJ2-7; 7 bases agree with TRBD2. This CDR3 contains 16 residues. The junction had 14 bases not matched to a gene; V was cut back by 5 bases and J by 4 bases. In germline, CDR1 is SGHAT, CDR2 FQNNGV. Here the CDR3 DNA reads TGTGCCAGCAGCAAAAGGCGGCTAGCGGTCTCTTACGAGCAGTACTTC. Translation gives CASSKRRLAVSYEQYF.

The CDR3 is CASSPRTGGEYGYTF. In nucleotides, the CDR3 is TGTGCCAGCAGTCCGCGGACAGGGGGCGAGTATGGCTACACCTTC. The chain has TRBV27 and TRBJ1-2; 11 nucleotides line up with TRBD1. The CDR3 length is 15 residues. Germline V gene lookup returns CDR1 MNHEY and CDR2 SMNVEV (reference sequence). V lost 5 bases to trimming and J lost 5 bases; unmatched junction nucleotides: 7.

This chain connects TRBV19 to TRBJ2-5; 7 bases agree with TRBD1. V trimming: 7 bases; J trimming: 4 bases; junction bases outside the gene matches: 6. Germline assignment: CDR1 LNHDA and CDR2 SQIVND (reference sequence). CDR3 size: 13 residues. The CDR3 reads CASTDRVRETQYF. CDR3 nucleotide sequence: TGTGCCAGTACTGACAGGGTCCGAGAGACCCAGTACTTC.

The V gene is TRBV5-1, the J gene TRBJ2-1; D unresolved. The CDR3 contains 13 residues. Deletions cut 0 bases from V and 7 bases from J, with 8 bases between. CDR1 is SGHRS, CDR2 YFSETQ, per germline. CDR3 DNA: TGCGCCAGCAGCTTGGACCTCCGGAATGAGCAGTTCTTC. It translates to CASSLDLRNEQFF.

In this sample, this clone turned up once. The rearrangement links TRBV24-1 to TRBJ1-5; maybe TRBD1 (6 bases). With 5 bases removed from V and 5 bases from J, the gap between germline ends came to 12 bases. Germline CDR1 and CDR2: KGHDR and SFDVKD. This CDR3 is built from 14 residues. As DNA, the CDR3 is TGTGCCACCAGTGTCAGGGGTTCTGATCAGCCCCAGCATTTT. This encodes CATSVRGSDQPQHF.

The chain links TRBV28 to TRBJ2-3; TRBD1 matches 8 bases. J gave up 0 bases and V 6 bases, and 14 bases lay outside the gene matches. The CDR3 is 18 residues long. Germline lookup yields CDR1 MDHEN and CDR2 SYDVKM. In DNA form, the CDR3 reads TGTGCCAGCAGCCCACCCTATCCAGGGGGCTGGAGCACAGATACGCAGTATTTT. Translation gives CASSPPYPGGWSTDTQYF.

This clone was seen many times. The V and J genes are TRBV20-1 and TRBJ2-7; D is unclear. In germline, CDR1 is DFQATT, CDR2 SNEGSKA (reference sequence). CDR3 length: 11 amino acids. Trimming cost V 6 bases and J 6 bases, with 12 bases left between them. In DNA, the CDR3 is TGCAGTGCCGGAGAACACGGCGAGCAGTACTTC. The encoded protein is CSAGEHGEQYF.

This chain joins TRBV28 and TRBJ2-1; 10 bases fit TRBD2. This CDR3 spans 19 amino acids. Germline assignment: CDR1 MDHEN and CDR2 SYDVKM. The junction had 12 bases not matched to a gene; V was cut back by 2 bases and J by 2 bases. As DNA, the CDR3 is TGTGCCAGCAGTTTAAAAAGCGGGAGGGCCCTCGGACCCTACAATGAGCAGTTCTTC. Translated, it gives CASSLKSGRALGPYNEQFF.

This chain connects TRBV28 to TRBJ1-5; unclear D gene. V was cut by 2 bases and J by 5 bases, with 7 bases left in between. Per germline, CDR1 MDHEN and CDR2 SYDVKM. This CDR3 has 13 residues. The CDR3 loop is CASSLAGHQPQHF. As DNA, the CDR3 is TGTGCCAGCAGTTTAGCGGGCCATCAGCCCCAGCATTTT.

The CDR3 DNA follows: TGTGCCAGCAGCCAAGGGTTAGGGAGCTATAGCAATCAGCCCCAGCATTTT. Its protein product is CASSQGLGSYSNQPQHF. The chain recombines TRBV7-9 with TRBJ1-5; D not resolved. Germline values: CDR1 SEHNR, CDR2 FQNEAQ (reference sequence). This CDR3 is built from 17 residues. V lost 5 bases and J lost 0, with 17 bases in between.

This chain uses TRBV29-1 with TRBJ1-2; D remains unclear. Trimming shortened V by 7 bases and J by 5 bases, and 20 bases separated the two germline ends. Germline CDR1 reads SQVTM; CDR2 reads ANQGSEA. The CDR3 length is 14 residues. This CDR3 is CSALTQDGIYGYTF. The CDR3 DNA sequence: TGCAGCGCTTTAACACAAGACGGGATATATGGCTACACCTTC.

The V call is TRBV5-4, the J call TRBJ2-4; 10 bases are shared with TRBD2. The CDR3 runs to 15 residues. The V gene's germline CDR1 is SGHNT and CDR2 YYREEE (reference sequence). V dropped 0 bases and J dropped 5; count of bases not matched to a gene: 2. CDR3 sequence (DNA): TGTGCCAGCAGCTTGGATCTAGCGGGGGAAAACATTCAGTACTTC. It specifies CASSLDLAGENIQYF. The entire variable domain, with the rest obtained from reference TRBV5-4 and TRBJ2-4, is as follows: ETGVTQSPTHLIKTRGQQVTLRCSSQSGHNTVSWYQQALGQGPQFIFQYYREEENGRGNFPPRFSGLQFPNYSSELNVNALELDDSALYLCASSLDLAGENIQYFGAGTRLSVL.

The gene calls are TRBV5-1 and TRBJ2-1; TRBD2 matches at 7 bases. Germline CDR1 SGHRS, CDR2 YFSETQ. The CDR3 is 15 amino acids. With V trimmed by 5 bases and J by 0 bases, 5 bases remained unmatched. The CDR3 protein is CASSPSGTSYNEQFF. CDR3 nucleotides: TGCGCCAGCAGTCCCAGCGGGACCTCCTACAATGAGCAGTTCTTC. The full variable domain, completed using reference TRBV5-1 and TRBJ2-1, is KAGVTQTPRYLIKTRGQQVTLSCSPISGHRSVSWYQQTPGQGLQFLFEYFSETQRNKGNFPGRFSGRQFSNSRSEMNVSTLELGDSALYLCASSPSGTSYNEQFFGPGTRLTVL.

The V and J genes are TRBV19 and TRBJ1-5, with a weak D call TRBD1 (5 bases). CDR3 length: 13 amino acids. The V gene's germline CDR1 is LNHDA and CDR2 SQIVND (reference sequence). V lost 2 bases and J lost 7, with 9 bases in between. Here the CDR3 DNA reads TGTGCCAGTAGTATACAGGGAGGCCAGCCCCAGCATTTT. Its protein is CASSIQGGQPQHF.

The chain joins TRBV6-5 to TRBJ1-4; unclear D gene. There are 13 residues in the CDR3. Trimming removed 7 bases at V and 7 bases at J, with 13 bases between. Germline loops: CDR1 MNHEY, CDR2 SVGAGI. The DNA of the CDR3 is TGTGCCAGCACAAGGGAGGTTATTGAAAAACTGTTTTTT. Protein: CASTREVIEKLFF.

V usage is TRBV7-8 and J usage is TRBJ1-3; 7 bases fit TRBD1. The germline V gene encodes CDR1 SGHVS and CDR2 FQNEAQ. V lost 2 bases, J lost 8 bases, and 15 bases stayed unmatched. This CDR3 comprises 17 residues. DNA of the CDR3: TGTGCCAGCAGCTTAAGTCAATTAGGGGGCGCAAAGGACACCATATATTTT. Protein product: CASSLSQLGGAKDTIYF.

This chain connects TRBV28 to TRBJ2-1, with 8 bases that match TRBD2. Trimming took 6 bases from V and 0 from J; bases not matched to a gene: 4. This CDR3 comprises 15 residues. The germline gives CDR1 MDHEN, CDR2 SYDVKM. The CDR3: CASSPSGSSYNEQFF. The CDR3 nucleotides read TGTGCCAGCAGCCCGAGCGGGAGCTCCTACAATGAGCAGTTCTTC.

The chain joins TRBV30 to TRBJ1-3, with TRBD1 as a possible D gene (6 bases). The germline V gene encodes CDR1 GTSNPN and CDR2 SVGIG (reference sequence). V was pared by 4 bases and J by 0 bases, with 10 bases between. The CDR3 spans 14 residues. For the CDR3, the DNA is TGTGCCTGGATGGGACATTTCTCTGGAAACACCATATATTTT. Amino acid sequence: CAWMGHFSGNTIYF.